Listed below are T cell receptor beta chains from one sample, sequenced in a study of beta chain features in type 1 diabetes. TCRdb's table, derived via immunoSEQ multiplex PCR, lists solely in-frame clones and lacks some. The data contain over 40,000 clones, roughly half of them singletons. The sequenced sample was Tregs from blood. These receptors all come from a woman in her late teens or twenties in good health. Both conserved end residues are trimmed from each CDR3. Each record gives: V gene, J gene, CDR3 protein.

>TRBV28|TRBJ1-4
ASRDRNTNEKLF
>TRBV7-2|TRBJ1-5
ASSVQQGGNQPQH
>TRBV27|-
ASRVQQRATYEQY
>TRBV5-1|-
ASSAGGTSWYEQY
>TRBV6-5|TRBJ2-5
ASGTGRPETQY
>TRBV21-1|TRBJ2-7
ASSKPAASGTHEQY
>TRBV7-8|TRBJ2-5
ASSRGLAKETQY
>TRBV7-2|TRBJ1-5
ASSLQVNSNQPQH
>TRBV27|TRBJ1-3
ASSSSGSGNTIY
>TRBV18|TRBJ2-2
ASYDGYGTSGKKGGELF
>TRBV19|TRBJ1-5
ASEDRVGQPQH
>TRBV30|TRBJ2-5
AWSASIGGSLETQY
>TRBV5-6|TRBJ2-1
ASSLWAGTNYYNEQF
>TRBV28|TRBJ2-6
ASSIQGYSGANVLT
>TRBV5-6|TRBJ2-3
ASSSPSTDTQY
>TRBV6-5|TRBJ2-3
ASSYWVGGRADTQY
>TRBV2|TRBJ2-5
ASSAGQGAGETQY
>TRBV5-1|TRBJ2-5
ASSVGQGTLETQY
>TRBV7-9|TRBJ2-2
ASIKTGQSNTGELF
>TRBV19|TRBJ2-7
ASSIKDSGGNYEQY
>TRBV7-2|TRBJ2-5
ASSLGHWGRARGQETQY
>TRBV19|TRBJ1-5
ASSWGHEPQH
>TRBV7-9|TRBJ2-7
ASSLSLGLGRRFSYEQY
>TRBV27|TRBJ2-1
ASSFPRGLAGVEQF